This section outlines one TCR beta chain sequence together with its context. The antigen is unknown. TCRdb reprocessed the PCR reads with MiXCR, giving one entry per CDR3 protein. Of some 40,000 distinct CDR3 sequences in the sample, 36% are singletons; the top ten hold 5% to 6.5%. Germline values: CDR1 SSHAT, CDR2 FNYEAQ (reference sequence). J lost 5 bases, V lost 5 bases, and 6 bases had no gene match. This CDR3 is built from 16 residues. This sample stems from a study of vaccination and CD4 T cells after COVID-19. Study summary: Investigators drew the post-COVID samples a median roughly 99 days after diagnosis, with a range of 35 to 161. Post-vaccine sample collection happened at a median of about 10 weeks after dose two, ranging 14 to 241. Study results and caveats: Apart from involving relatively few convalescent patients, the work omitted early post-infection timepoints.

The time point was: late sampling 161 to 241 days after vaccination in a few convalescent patients. The chain recombines TRBV7-7 with TRBJ2-1; 13 nucleotides match TRBD2. This receptor was taken from a human donor who had recovered from COVID-19. Specimen: CD4+ T cells from blood, collected about 7 months after SARS-CoV-2 vaccination. The CDR3 bases are TGTGCCAGCAGCATATCGGGACTAGCGGGAAACAATGAGCAGTTCTTC. Protein: CASSISGLAGNNEQFF. The full variable domain, its missing parts supplied by reference TRBV7-7 and TRBJ2-1, is GAGVSQSPRYKVTKRGQDVTLRCDPISSHATLYWYQQALGQGPEFLTYFNYEAQPDKSGLPSDRFSAERPEGSISTLTIQRTEQRDSAMYRCASSISGLAGNNEQFFGPGTRLTVL.